These T cell receptor beta chains were read from a single sample in a study of blood T cell repertoires in COVID-19. The assay was immunoSEQ multiplex PCR, and TCRdb's table has in-frame clones only and misses some. The sample records 200,000 to 250,000 clones, around 89% being singletons. Material: PBMCs or T cells enriched from blood (not recorded which). Source of these receptors: a woman in her 30s who had recovered from COVID-19. The CDR3 runs from the conserved cysteine through the conserved F or W.

v_gene	j_gene	CDR3aa
TRBV7-9	TRBJ1-2	CASSSGQRFSYGYTF
TRBV27	TRBJ2-1	CASMTSAYSGNEQFF
TRBV20-1	TRBJ2-2	CSARRGGELFF
TRBV15	TRBJ2-7	CATSSLAGGPRREQYF
TRBV11-1	TRBJ1-1	CASSLAGTEAFF
TRBV27	TRBJ2-3	CASSFNRGTDTQYF
TRBV11-1	TRBJ2-2	CASSPSRFWAGELFF
TRBV2	TRBJ2-1	CASSGNGRVDNEQFF
TRBV3-1/TRBV3-2	TRBJ2-7	CASSQDTTSSHEQYF
TRBV2	TRBJ2-3	CASSGLSDTQYF
TRBV7-6	TRBJ2-2	CASSSDSGTNTGELFF
TRBV28	TRBJ2-2	CASKRLLPNTGELFF
TRBV4-3	TRBJ2-1	CASSQAGRGRDNEQFF
TRBV7-3	TRBJ2-3	CASSLTGGRGVDTQYF
TRBV15	TRBJ2-7	CATSRGDRDSYEQYF
TRBV7-2	TRBJ2-1	CASSSGQTYEQFF
TRBV12-3/TRBV12-4	TRBJ1-2	CASSVTMYYGYTF
TRBV19	TRBJ1-2	CASSIADRGGGYTF
TRBV12-2	TRBJ2-1	CASRLEGTSSYNEQFF
TRBV7-3	TRBJ1-1	CASSLIRVGTEAFF
TRBV5-6	TRBJ2-7	CASSFGGTGSYEQYF
TRBV7-2	TRBJ1-5	CASREGLNQPQHF
TRBV5-1	TRBJ1-1	CASSLGQGAGRTEAFF
TRBV7-2	TRBJ2-1	CASSYWTSGEPEQFF
TRBV11-2	TRBJ2-3	CASSLDGRADTQYF
TRBV30	TRBJ1-2	CAWSQGNYGYTF
TRBV5-1	TRBJ2-3	CASSLGSVTDTQYF
TRBV3-1/TRBV3-2	TRBJ1-1	CASSRRDRNTEAFF
TRBV7-2	TRBJ2-7	CASSWTGGGNEQYF
TRBV28	TRBJ1-5	CASSLRRGATLAQHF
TRBV5-1	TRBJ1-1	CASSEPSTGVGTEAFF
TRBV7-8	TRBJ1-6	CASSLLGRGSHSPLHF
TRBV11-2	TRBJ2-3	CASSLGLAASTDTQYF
TRBV6-5	TRBJ1-6	CASKTVNSPLHF
TRBV5-4	TRBJ2-5	CASSLSGRQQETQYF
TRBV7-9	TRBJ1-4	CASSLPGGNEKLFF
TRBV30	TRBJ2-1	CAWNRGPSSYNEQFF
TRBV9	TRBJ1-1	CASSVFPGDTEAFF
TRBV7-2	TRBJ2-7	CASSSLAGSLSSYEQYF
TRBV4-1	TRBJ2-3	CASSQVLSGRDTQYF
TRBV18	TRBJ2-3	CASSVQGGDTQYF
TRBV2	TRBJ1-6	CASRAQSSYNSPLHF
TRBV7-8	TRBJ1-1	CASSSTGVVAFF
TRBV2	TRBJ2-6	CASSEAGGEANVLTF
TRBV6-5	TRBJ1-2	CASSSPGQPKNYGYTF
TRBV12-3/TRBV12-4	TRBJ1-1	CATAEAGNTEAFF
TRBV20-1	TRBJ1-1	CSALRAEAFF
TRBV19	TRBJ2-1	CATRPSRGSNEQFF
TRBV4-1	TRBJ2-3	CASSPLGGGDTDTQYF
TRBV11-2	TRBJ2-1	CASSLEVAGGRDEQFF
TRBV7-2	TRBJ1-5	CASSLNRRSNQPQHF
TRBV4-2	TRBJ2-1	CASSQEGLALFNEQFF
TRBV6-2/TRBV6-3	TRBJ2-1	CASRPLPGQGSPGPRDLGQFF
TRBV6-6	TRBJ2-2	CASSYSRGNTGELFF
TRBV24-1	TRBJ2-3	CATSDLKGGASTDTQYF